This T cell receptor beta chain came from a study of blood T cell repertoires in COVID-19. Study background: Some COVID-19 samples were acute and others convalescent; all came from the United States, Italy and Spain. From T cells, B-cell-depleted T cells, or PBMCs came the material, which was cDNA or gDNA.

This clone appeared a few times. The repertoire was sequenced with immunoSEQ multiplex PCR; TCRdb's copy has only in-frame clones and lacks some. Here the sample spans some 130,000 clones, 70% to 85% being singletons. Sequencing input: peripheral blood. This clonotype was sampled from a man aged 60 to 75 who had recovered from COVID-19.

The CDR3 loop reads CASTPTGTNEKLFF. In DNA form, the CDR3 reads TGTGCCAGTACCCCGACAGGGACAAATGAAAAACTGTTTTTT. V gene TRBV19 combines with J gene TRBJ1-4, with 7 bases matching TRBD1. CDR1 and CDR2 from the germline V gene are LNHDA and SQIVND (reference sequence). The CDR3 is 14 residues long. Trimming took 7 bases from V and 5 from J; bases not matched to a gene: 7.